A single sample gave rise to the 25 T cell receptor beta chains below, sequenced in a study of blood T cell repertoires in COVID-19 (TCRdb year 2020). Library construction relied on the immunoSEQ multiplex PCR assay. TCRdb re-hosts the immuneACCESS table, in-frame sequences only. Its copies lack some clones; in the studies checked, an unresolved V gene accounts for under half of them, and the cause for the rest is not known. The table for this sample lists under 150,000 clones; roughly 79% of them were counted only once. The ten largest make up approximately 10% of the sample. Sequenced sample: peripheral blood. The receptors stem from a human donor in a cohort sampled during active COVID-19.

V gene TRBV19 combines with J gene TRBJ1-6, with D perhaps TRBD1 (6 bases). Germline CDR1 LNHDA, CDR2 SQIVND (reference sequence). V lost 3 bases and J 8 bases, leaving 11 bases between the germline ends. This CDR3 contains 14 residues. The CDR3 nucleotides are TGTGCCAGTAGTATCCCGGGGGGCCATTCACCCCTCCACTTT. Amino acid sequence: CASSIPGGHSPLHF.

The rearrangement uses TRBV30 and TRBJ2-1; TRBD1 aligns across 8 bases. The germline V gene has CDR1 GTSNPN and CDR2 SVGIG (reference sequence). The J segment lost 2 bases and the V segment lost 4 bases, leaving 4 bases of the junction unmatched. The length of the CDR3 is 14 residues. The CDR3 loop reads CAWNRGVPYNEQFF. The CDR3 DNA sequence: TGTGCCTGGAACAGGGGGGTACCCTACAATGAGCAGTTCTTC.

The CDR3 coding sequence is TGCGCCAGCAGCCAAGCAAAAGCGGAGGTGTCCAAAAACATTCAGTACTTC. It translates to CASSQAKAEVSKNIQYF. The rearrangement joins TRBV4-1 to TRBJ2-4, with D possibly TRBD2 on 5 matching bases. The ends were cut back, 1 base at V and 2 bases at J, with 15 bases in the middle. The V gene's germline CDR1 is MGHRA and CDR2 YSYEKL. The CDR3 spans 17 residues.

The gene calls are TRBV10-1 and TRBJ2-1; 10 bases fit TRBD2. The CDR3 has 14 residues. Germline values: CDR1 WNHNN, CDR2 SYGVQD (reference sequence). V trimming: 8 bases; J trimming: 2 bases; junction bases outside the gene matches: 3. The CDR3 loop is CASSSGGAYNEQFF. DNA for the CDR3: TGCGCCAGCTCCAGCGGGGGGGCCTACAATGAGCAGTTCTTC.

This sequence joins TRBV11-1 and TRBJ2-7; TRBD2 agrees at 10 bases. The CDR3 covers 15 residues. Germline lookup yields CDR1 SGHAT and CDR2 FQDESV (reference sequence). V dropped 5 bases and J dropped 0; count of bases not matched to a gene: 4. The CDR3 sequence: CASSQGLADSYEQYF. Here the CDR3 DNA reads TGTGCCAGCAGCCAAGGACTAGCGGACTCCTACGAGCAGTACTTC.

This sequence joins TRBV4-1 and TRBJ1-5; D is ambiguous. The CDR3 loop spans 13 amino acids. CDR1 is MGHRA, CDR2 YSYEKL, per germline. Trimming cost V 0 bases and J 9 bases, with 9 bases left between them. CDR3 bases: TGCGCCAGCAGCCAAGATAGCGCCCCGCCCCAGCATTTT. Amino acids: CASSQDSAPPQHF.

The rearrangement uses TRBV4-1 and TRBJ1-1; D may be TRBD1 (5 bases). The germline CDR1 and CDR2 sequences are MGHRA and YSYEKL. The length of the CDR3 is 14 residues. V dropped 3 bases and J dropped 7 bases, with 15 bases sitting between them. CDR3 loop: CASSQGGTDYEAFF. The CDR3, as DNA: TGCGCCAGCAGCCAGGGAGGGACGGACTATGAAGCTTTCTTT.

The V gene is TRBV18, the J gene TRBJ2-4; D is uncertain. The CDR3 totals 16 residues. Germline loops: CDR1 KGHSH, CDR2 LQKENI. Trimming shortened V by 3 bases and J by 0 bases, and 12 bases separated the two germline ends. The CDR3 here is CASSPNPTGAKNIQYF. The CDR3 DNA follows: TGTGCCAGCTCACCCAACCCGACTGGAGCCAAAAACATTCAGTACTTC.

This chain links TRBV2 with TRBJ1-4; 7 bases are shared with TRBD1. J lost 14 bases, V lost 5 bases, and 11 bases had no gene match. Germline V CDR1 and CDR2: SNHLY, FYNNEI. The CDR3 extends over 13 amino acids. CDR3 sequence (DNA): TGTGCCAGCAGTAACAGGGGTCCCCCTCCGCTGTTTTTT. This sequence encodes CASSNRGPPPLFF.

This clone was found a few times. The gene calls are TRBV30 and TRBJ1-2; D unclear. CDR3 length equals 11 residues. Deletions cut 5 bases from V and 1 base from J, with 5 bases between. The germline V gene encodes CDR1 GTSNPN and CDR2 SVGIG (reference sequence). The CDR3 sequence: CAWGNNYGYTF. The DNA of the CDR3 is TGTGCCTGGGGCAATAACTATGGCTACACCTTC. Full variable domain (remainder filled in from reference TRBV30 and TRBJ1-2): SQTIHQWPATLVQPVGSPLSLECTVEGTSNPNLYWYRQAAGRGLQLLFYSVGIGQISSEVPQNLSASRPQDRQFILSSKKLLLSDSGFYLCAWGNNYGYTFGSGTRLTVV.

This chain links TRBV3-1 (or the pseudogene TRBV3-2) with TRBJ1-4, with D tentatively TRBD1 (6 bases). The CDR3 sequence is 14 residues long. V dropped 3 bases and J dropped 8 bases, with 13 bases sitting between them. The germline CDR1 and CDR2 sequences are LGHDT and YNNKEL (reference sequence). CDR3 nucleotide sequence: TGTGCCAGCAGCCAGGGGGGGGCTTGGGAAAAACTGTTTTTT. Amino acids: CASSQGGAWEKLFF.

In this sample, this clone turned up a few times. The chain combines TRBV19 with TRBJ2-2, with D possibly being TRBD1 (5 bases). Germline-derived CDR1 and CDR2 are LNHDA and SQIVND (reference sequence). Between the trimmed V and J ends, which lost 5 bases and 6 bases, there was a span of 19 bases. The CDR3 runs to 16 residues. The CDR3 reads CASSLLRAQVSGELFF. In nucleotides, the CDR3 is TGTGCCAGTAGTCTCCTCAGGGCGCAGGTGTCCGGGGAGCTGTTTTTT. Complete variable domain (other parts from reference TRBV19 and TRBJ2-2): DGGITQSPKYLFRKEGQNVTLSCEQNLNHDAMYWYRQDPGQGLRLIYYSQIVNDFQKGDIAEGYSVSREKKESFPLTVTSAQKNPTAFYLCASSLLRAQVSGELFFGEGSRLTVL.

The rearrangement links TRBV6-1 to TRBJ2-6, with 7 bases aligning to TRBD2. Germline-derived CDR1 and CDR2 are MNHNS and SASEGT. There are 18 residues in the CDR3. V lost 3 bases and J lost 4; bases outside the gene matches: 12. CDR3 amino acids: CASSDTSPGGAGANVLTF. Here the CDR3 DNA reads TGTGCCAGCAGTGATACTTCCCCGGGGGGAGCAGGGGCCAACGTCCTGACTTTC.

This clone appeared a few times. CDR3 sequence: CASSAGTGGEETQYF. The DNA for the CDR3 is TGTGCCAGCAGTGCCGGGACAGGGGGCGAAGAGACCCAGTACTTC. The J gene is TRBJ2-5, the V gene TRBV2; 12 bases match TRBD1. Germline V lookup: CDR1 SNHLY, CDR2 FYNNEI. After removal of 4 bases from V and 3 bases from J, the junction contained 3 bases not matched to a gene. The length of the CDR3 is 15 residues.

This chain joins TRBV20-1 and TRBJ2-7, with 7 bases aligning to TRBD1. Germline trimming cut 6 bases from V and 7 bases from J; bases unmatched to any gene: 6. Germline CDR1 is DFQATT and CDR2 is SNEGSKA (reference sequence). This CDR3 has 11 residues. This CDR3 is CSAETGWEQYF. CDR3 bases: TGCAGTGCCGAGACAGGGTGGGAGCAGTACTTC.

As concerns this clone: Other nucleotide sequences in the sample specify the same CDR3. This sequence joins TRBV12-3 or TRBV12-4 and TRBJ1-1; D is undetermined. Trimming pared 2 bases from V and 0 bases from J, leaving 4 bases between. This CDR3 contains 13 residues. The CDR3 DNA reads as TGTGCCAGCAGTTTATCTGTGAACACTGAAGCTTTCTTT. Its protein is CASSLSVNTEAFF.

This sequence joins TRBV5-1 and TRBJ1-4; maybe TRBD1 (5 bases). CDR3 length: 14 amino acids. The germline V gene encodes CDR1 SGHRS and CDR2 YFSETQ. The V and J ends lost 4 bases and 4 bases respectively, with 11 bases between them. CDR3 sequence (DNA): TGCGCCAGCAGCCCAGGGCGAGGTAATGAAAAACTGTTTTTT. Amino acid sequence: CASSPGRGNEKLFF.

V and J are TRBV24-1 and TRBJ2-5; D unresolved. The germline V gene has CDR1 KGHDR and CDR2 SFDVKD. This CDR3 has 11 amino acids. The V and J ends lost 4 bases and 5 bases respectively, with 4 bases between them. The CDR3 sequence: CATSDGETQYF. CDR3 nucleotide sequence: TGTGCCACCAGTGACGGGGAGACCCAGTACTTC.

The chain employs TRBV18 and TRBJ2-7, with 7 bases lining up with TRBD1. From germline, CDR1 is KGHSH and CDR2 LQKENI. After removal of 6 bases from V and 0 bases from J, the junction contained 11 bases not matched to a gene. The CDR3 runs to 16 residues. The CDR3 DNA follows: TGTGCCAGCTCGCCGAGCCTACAGGGGAACTCCTACGAGCAGTACTTC. Translation gives CASSPSLQGNSYEQYF.

The chain is built from TRBV5-3 and TRBJ1-6; 9 nucleotides align to TRBD1. TRBV5-3 counts as an open reading frame of uncertain function. V lost 10 bases, J lost 9 bases, and 14 bases stayed unmatched. The CDR3 runs 15 residues. The CDR3 bases are TGTGCCCCCTATAGACAGGGGGATCTTTGTTCACCCCTCCACTTT. Protein sequence: CAPYRQGDLCSPLHF.

This clone was seen ten or more times. This rearrangement joins TRBV4-1 to TRBJ2-7; maybe TRBD2 (6 bases). The V gene lost 2 bases and the J gene lost 5 bases, with 19 bases spanning the gap. This CDR3 is 16 amino acids long. Germline V gene lookup returns CDR1 MGHRA and CDR2 YSYEKL. The CDR3 reads CASSQRFGASVDEQYF. The CDR3 nucleotides are TGCGCCAGCAGCCAAAGGTTTGGGGCTAGCGTTGACGAGCAGTACTTC.

Only a few counts were recorded for this clone. V and J are TRBV30 and TRBJ2-7; TRBD1 matches 7 bases. The J segment lost 6 bases and the V segment lost 2 bases, leaving 7 bases of the junction unmatched. The V gene's germline CDR1 is GTSNPN and CDR2 SVGIG (reference sequence). This CDR3 spans 13 amino acids. The CDR3 region is CAWSSNRGAEQYF. The CDR3 DNA reads TGTGCCTGGAGTTCCAACAGGGGAGCCGAGCAGTACTTC.

This clone was detected only a few times. The chain couples TRBV18 to TRBJ1-2; possibly TRBD1 for D (5 bases). The CDR3 spans 15 residues. Trimming removed 5 bases at V and 5 bases at J, with 18 bases between. The V gene's germline CDR1 is KGHSH and CDR2 LQKENI. The CDR3 is CASSSGRDPSYGYTF. The CDR3 DNA sequence: TGTGCCAGCTCATCGGGGAGGGACCCCTCTTATGGCTACACCTTC.

The chain employs TRBV7-9 and TRBJ1-2; the D is unclear. Germline CDR1 SEHNR, CDR2 FQNEAQ (reference sequence). The CDR3 length is 14 residues. V was trimmed by 1 base and J by 4 bases, leaving 10 bases between them. CDR3 sequence reads: CASSLEAIPYGYTF. The CDR3 DNA reads TGTGCCAGCAGCTTAGAAGCTATCCCCTATGGCTACACCTTC.

This chain joins TRBV6-6 and TRBJ2-5, with TRBD1 matching over 10 bases. V shed 5 bases and J 5 bases; nucleotides not matched to a gene: 5. The CDR3 runs 14 residues. Germline V gene lookup returns CDR1 MNHNY and CDR2 SVGAGI (reference sequence). In DNA, the CDR3 is TGTGCCAGCAGTGACAGGGGGCGCGTGGAGACCCAGTACTTC. Amino acid sequence: CASSDRGRVETQYF.